The next 10 T cell receptor beta chains were all read from a single sample in a study of T cells in Graves' hyperthyroidism and ophthalmopathy. The investigators amplified TCR beta CDR3 regions from RNA transcripts. Researchers ran a first-round RT-PCR on the TCR CDR3 using the HTBI primer set. TCRdb independently ran MiXCR on the multiplex PCR reads; one entry per CDR3 protein. The sample lists some 270,000 distinct CDR3 sequences; roughly an eighth were seen once. The sample taken for sequencing was blood. These receptors were obtained from a woman between 40 and 50 years old with Graves' hyperthyroidism.

This clonotype was found many times. The chain links TRBV10-1 to TRBJ1-6; TRBD1 might be the D (5 bases). The V end lost 2 bases, the J end lost 0 bases, and 17 bases lay between the germline ends. Per germline, CDR1 WNHNN and CDR2 SYGVQD (reference sequence). The CDR3 extends over 19 amino acids. As DNA, the CDR3 is TGCGCCAGCAGTGAGGACACCGGGACTCCGAGCTCCTATAATTCACCCCTCCACTTT. Amino acid sequence: CASSEDTGTPSSYNSPLHF.

This clonotype was observed many times. The CDR3 spells CASSALVDTQYF. The CDR3 DNA reads as TGTGCCAGCAGTGCTCTAGTAGATACGCAGTATTTT. The chain recombines TRBV2 with TRBJ2-3, with D unclear. CDR1 and CDR2 from the germline V gene are SNHLY and FYNNEI. This CDR3 spans 12 amino acids. Between the trimmed V and J ends, which lost 4 bases and 5 bases, there was a span of 7 bases.

This sequence joins TRBV6-1 and TRBJ2-1; TRBD2 aligns across 8 bases. The length of the CDR3 is 16 residues. V shed 4 bases, J shed 10 bases, and the junction held 15 bases outside the gene matches. From germline, CDR1 is MNHNS and CDR2 SASEGT. CDR3 loop: CASSVKPGLEGCEQFF. In nucleotides, the CDR3 is TGTGCCAGCAGTGTGAAGCCGGGACTAGAAGGTTGCGAGCAGTTCTTC.

This clonotype has just a few counts. The V and J genes are TRBV7-8 and TRBJ2-3; 14 bases map to TRBD2. The CDR3 length is 17 residues. After removal of 4 bases from V and 4 bases from J, the junction contained 7 bases not matched to a gene. Germline loops: CDR1 SGHVS, CDR2 FQNEAQ. The CDR3 reads CASSSGTSGSPPDTQYF. As DNA, the CDR3 is TGTGCCAGCAGCTCCGGGACTAGCGGGAGTCCCCCAGATACGCAGTATTTT.

The sample holds a few counts of this clonotype. The chain is built from TRBV30 and TRBJ2-5, with 12 bases fitting TRBD2. The CDR3 spans 15 residues. Germline V gene lookup returns CDR1 GTSNPN and CDR2 SVGIG (reference sequence). The junction had 9 bases not matched to a gene; V was cut back by 7 bases and J by 3 bases. The CDR3 sequence: CASGSLAGGEETQYF. CDR3 nucleotide sequence: TGTGCCTCGGGGTCCCTAGCGGGAGGGGAAGAGACCCAGTACTTC. The variable domain in full, with the rest retrieved from reference TRBV30 and TRBJ2-5, is SQTIHQWPATLVQPVGSPLSLECTVEGTSNPNLYWYRQAAGRGLQLLFYSVGIGQISSEVPQNLSASRPQDRQFILSSKKLLLSDSGFYLCASGSLAGGEETQYFGPGTRLLVL.

This clonotype was seen at least ten times. The V gene is TRBV12-3 or TRBV12-4, the J gene TRBJ1-5; a possible D gene is TRBD1 (5 bases). Trimming took 6 bases from V and 2 from J, leaving 8 bases between them. The CDR3 runs to 13 residues. CDR3 DNA: TGTGCCAGCAGGCTAGGGGGCAATCAGCCCCAGCATTTT. Residues: CASRLGGNQPQHF.

This clonotype was counted between two and nine times. The chain recombines TRBV7-2 with TRBJ1-2; TRBD1 might be the D (6 bases). Looked up from germline, CDR1 is SGHTA and CDR2 is FQGNSA. The CDR3 runs 14 residues. Deletions cut 6 bases from V and 2 bases from J, with 13 bases between. Here the CDR3 reads CASSPYRDNYGYTF. DNA of the CDR3: TGTGCCAGCAGTCCTTACAGGGACAACTATGGCTACACCTTC.

This clonotype showed up many times. The genes are TRBV20-1 and TRBJ2-5; TRBD1 might be the D (6 bases). The CDR3 contains 14 residues. Germline V lookup: CDR1 DFQATT, CDR2 SNEGSKA (reference sequence). Trimming shortened V by 5 bases and J by 1 base, and 14 bases separated the two germline ends. CDR3 coding DNA: TGCAGTGCTTCCGGGACACCAACCCAAGAGACCCAGTACTTC. Translating gives CSASGTPTQETQYF.

There are a few counts of this clonotype. The gene calls are TRBV6-4 and TRBJ2-1, with 7 bases fitting TRBD1. The CDR3 runs to 15 residues. The V and J ends lost 6 bases and 7 bases, in that order; junction bases with no gene match: 12. Germline V gene data show CDR1 as MRHNA and CDR2 as SNTAGT. This chain's CDR3 is CASSFDRALSNEQFF. The CDR3 nucleotides read TGTGCCAGCAGCTTTGACAGGGCCTTGTCGAATGAGCAGTTCTTC.

This clonotype was seen many times. The V and J genes are TRBV29-1 and TRBJ1-2, with D perhaps TRBD1 (5 bases). The germline V gene has CDR1 SQVTM and CDR2 ANQGSEA. Deletions cut 4 bases from V and 6 bases from J, with 6 bases between. This CDR3 has 10 amino acids. In DNA, the CDR3 is TGCAGCGTTGCGGGGGATGGCTACACCTTC. It translates to CSVAGDGYTF.